One TCR beta chain is described in this entry. This CDR3 region has 14 residues. Germline CDR1 is SQVTM and CDR2 is ANQGSEA. After removal of 1 base from V and 6 bases from J, the junction contained 5 bases not matched to a gene. The data derive from a study of T cell changes during pregnancy in multiple sclerosis. Assay used: immunoSEQ multiplex PCR; TCRdb lists only in-frame clones, some missing. Seen here are 35,000 to 45,000 clones, 92% observed once, and the top ten hold around 13%. Sequenced material: CD8+ T cells from peripheral blood mononuclear cells, taken in the first trimester of pregnancy. The sequence was obtained from a female donor with multiple sclerosis, enrolled in a pregnancy study. The V call is TRBV29-1, the J call TRBJ2-2; 7 nucleotides align to TRBD1. In DNA form, the CDR3 reads TGCAGCGTTGAAGGACAGGGAGAGGCCGGGGAGCTGTTTTTT. Encoded protein: CSVEGQGEAGELFF.